In its sample, the clone carrying this T cell receptor beta chain was seen a few times. Its antigen is unknown. The PCR had 60 Vbeta and 13 Jbeta primers. Using immunoSEQ multiplex PCR, the repertoire was profiled, and TCRdb retains in-frame clones only, with some absent. This sample has around 110,000 clones, with around 74% found just once. The record originates from a study of cytomegalovirus exposure and HLA in healthy donors. Whole-study results and caveats: As a later analysis revealed, the rate of TCR association differed by HLA locus, with DRB1 most and HLA-C fewest.

The origin of this receptor is a woman aged 18 to 35 in good health and CMV-seronegative. What was sequenced was PBMCs.

The CDR3 is CASSTGGGTEAFF. The CDR3 nucleotides read TGTGCCAGCTCGACAGGGGGAGGCACTGAAGCTTTCTTT. The chain recombines TRBV9 with TRBJ1-1; 9 nucleotides match TRBD1. J gave up 4 bases and V 7 bases, and 5 bases lay outside the gene matches. CDR1 and CDR2 from the germline V gene are SGDLS and YYNGEE. This CDR3 region has 13 residues.